Detailed here is one T cell receptor beta chain. Generated by immunoSEQ multiplex PCR, the TCRdb table keeps only in-frame clones and is missing some. The data contain 150,000 to 200,000 clones, over 75% of them singletons. The data belong to a study of blood T cell repertoires in COVID-19. The germline V and J ends were trimmed by 2 bases and 4 bases, with 11 bases remaining between them. Germline V lookup: CDR1 MRHNA, CDR2 SNTAGT. The CDR3 extends over 14 amino acids. The material sequenced was peripheral blood. The genes are TRBV6-4 and TRBJ1-2, with a weak D call TRBD1 (5 bases). The source of this sequence is a middle-aged man with active or convalescent COVID-19. Written as DNA, the CDR3 is TGTGCCAGCAGTGACGATGGGGGGAGCTATGGCTACACCTTC. This codes for CASSDDGGSYGYTF.